What follows are 8 T cell receptor beta chains derived from one specimen sequenced in a study of control samples from healthy donors and cancer patients. The assay was immunoSEQ multiplex PCR, and TCRdb's table has in-frame clones only and misses some. Among about 20,000 clones listed, around 80% were seen once. Sequencing input: PBMCs. These receptors all come from a woman aged 70-85 years with lung cancer.

The chain joins TRBV5-1 to TRBJ1-5; D unclear. The V gene lost 1 base and the J gene lost 7 bases, with 6 bases spanning the gap. Germline CDR1 reads SGHRS; CDR2 reads YFSETQ. This CDR3 has 12 residues. CDR3 residues: CASSLFGQPQHF. The CDR3 DNA sequence: TGCGCCAGCAGCTTGTTCGGACAGCCCCAGCATTTT.

This clone is deemed large (0.1 to 1%). The rearrangement uses TRBV4-3 and TRBJ2-1; a weak D match, TRBD2 (6 bases). The ends were cut back, 1 base at V and 4 bases at J, with 14 bases in the middle. From germline, CDR1 is LGHNA and CDR2 YSLEER. The CDR3 runs 16 residues. Here the CDR3 reads CASSQVEGQAYNEQFF. CDR3 DNA sequence: TGCGCCAGCAGCCAAGTGGAGGGTCAAGCATACAATGAGCAGTTCTTC.

The gene calls are TRBV3-1 (or the pseudogene TRBV3-2) and TRBJ2-7; TRBD2 matches 12 bases. Looked up from germline, CDR1 is LGHDT and CDR2 is YNNKEL (reference sequence). V lost 3 bases and J lost 5; bases outside the gene matches: 5. This CDR3 contains 15 residues. The CDR3 here is CASSQPTSGRNEQYF. The CDR3 DNA sequence: TGTGCCAGCAGCCAGCCTACTAGCGGGAGGAACGAGCAGTACTTC.

The chain joins TRBV6-5 to TRBJ1-3; 7 bases fit TRBD1. CDR3 length: 15 amino acids. Looked up from germline, CDR1 is MNHEY and CDR2 is SVGAGI. The junction had 1 base not matched to a gene; V was cut back by 0 bases and J by 2 bases. The CDR3 region is CASSYSTGAGNTIYF. DNA of the CDR3: TGTGCCAGCAGTTACTCCACAGGGGCTGGAAACACCATATATTTT.

In its sample, this clone ranks as medium-sized. The chain uses TRBV19 and TRBJ2-7, with a weak D call TRBD2 (6 bases). The CDR3 is 13 amino acids. Between the trimmed V and J ends, which lost 3 bases and 5 bases, there was a span of 11 bases. Germline V gene sequence: CDR1 LNHDA, CDR2 SQIVND (reference sequence). This CDR3 reads CASSIGGSDEQYF. The CDR3 DNA reads TGTGCCAGTAGTATCGGGGGTTCAGACGAGCAGTACTTC.

The chain recombines TRBV6-4 with TRBJ2-2, with D perhaps matching TRBD1 (6 bases). The V gene's germline CDR1 is MRHNA and CDR2 SNTAGT. Trimming removed 3 bases from V and 3 bases from J, with 11 bases in between. CDR3 size: 15 residues. The CDR3 DNA reads TGTGCCAGCAGTGATTCAGGGGTTCACACCGGGGAGCTGTTTTTT. It translates to CASSDSGVHTGELFF.

The chain is built from TRBV19 and TRBJ1-1; D remains ambiguous. Trimming stripped 2 bases from V and 1 base from J, with 8 bases between. CDR1 is LNHDA, CDR2 SQIVND, per germline (reference sequence). The CDR3 is 14 residues long. CDR3 protein: CASSILRPNTEAFF. DNA of the CDR3: TGTGCCAGTAGTATACTCAGGCCGAACACTGAAGCTTTCTTT.

The rearrangement joins TRBV19 to TRBJ1-2; D ambiguous. The CDR3 runs 13 residues. In germline, CDR1 is LNHDA, CDR2 SQIVND (reference sequence). Deletions cut 1 base from V and 6 bases from J, with 9 bases between. The CDR3 reads CASSIAGRDGYTF. Here the CDR3 DNA reads TGTGCCAGTAGTATAGCTGGGAGGGATGGCTACACCTTC.